A single sample is the source of the 20 T cell receptor beta chains below, sequenced in a study of T cells in Graves' hyperthyroidism and ophthalmopathy. Amplification of TCR beta CDR3 regions was performed using RNA transcripts as template. The HTBI set primed first-round TCR CDR3 RT-PCR. TCRdb redid the calling of the multiplex PCR reads with MiXCR, one entry per CDR3 protein. Counted here are 280,000 or so distinct CDR3 sequences, 13% to 15% occurring once; the ten biggest clones make up over 25%. Material for sequencing was blood. All receptors come from a woman in her forties or fifties with Graves' hyperthyroidism that later progressed to Graves' ophthalmopathy.

About this clonotype: A clone one base away is much larger, so this may be a read error. The chain recombines TRBV3-1 with TRBJ2-7; 9 bases align to TRBD2. Per germline, CDR1 LGHDT and CDR2 YNNKEL (reference sequence). The CDR3 has 16 amino acids. The CDR3 coding sequence is TGTGCCAGCAGCCAAGATCTGGCTAGCGGGAACTACGGGCAGTACTTC. Protein product: CASSQDLASGNYGQYF.

At least ten counts were recorded for this clonotype. This rearrangement joins TRBV11-2 to TRBJ2-3; either TRBD1 or TRBD2 may supply D (5 bases each). Looked up from germline, CDR1 is SGHAT and CDR2 is FQNNGV. Trimming took 7 bases from V and 2 from J, leaving 13 bases between them. This CDR3 region has 14 residues. This CDR3 is CASKRGSDTDTQYF. The CDR3 DNA is TGTGCCAGCAAGAGGGGTTCGGACACAGATACGCAGTATTTT.

As DNA, the CDR3 is TGTGCCAGCGGTTTGGGACAGGGGGCGCGGGGCTACACCTTC. Amino acids: CASGLGQGARGYTF. The chain links TRBV11-2 to TRBJ1-2, with 12 nucleotides matching TRBD1. The CDR3 totals 14 residues. Germline trimming cut 8 bases from V and 8 bases from J; bases unmatched to any gene: 9. Germline CDR1 SGHAT, CDR2 FQNNGV.

This clonotype came up many times. The V and J genes are TRBV2 and TRBJ2-5; D possibly uses TRBD1 or TRBD2 (5 bases each). Deletions cut 11 bases from V and 5 bases from J, with 15 bases between. The CDR3 totals 12 residues. Germline-derived CDR1 and CDR2 are SNHLY and FYNNEI. CDR3 sequence (DNA): TGTGCCTTGGATGGGGGAGACGAGACCCAGTACTTC. Translation: CALDGGDETQYF.

This clonotype was picked up many times. The chain combines TRBV18 with TRBJ2-1, with D tentatively TRBD2 (6 bases). The CDR3 covers 16 residues. The ends were cut back, 2 bases at V and 3 bases at J, with 14 bases in the middle. Germline CDR1 reads KGHSH; CDR2 reads LQKENI. The CDR3, as DNA: TGTGCCAGCTCACCAGCGGAAGGACTATACTACAATGAGCAGTTCTTC. This encodes CASSPAEGLYYNEQFF.

This clonotype was found many times. The chain combines TRBV2 with TRBJ1-1, with TRBD1 as a possible D gene (5 bases). The CDR3 length is 12 residues. With 8 bases removed from V and 4 bases from J, the gap between germline ends came to 11 bases. CDR1 and CDR2 (germline): SNHLY, FYNNEI. In nucleotides, the CDR3 is TGTGCCAGCCAGGGTAAGAGCACTGAAGCTTTCTTT. Translating it yields CASQGKSTEAFF.

The genes are TRBV19 and TRBJ2-2; D may match TRBD1 or TRBD2 (5 bases each). From germline, CDR1 is LNHDA and CDR2 SQIVND (reference sequence). The CDR3 covers 13 residues. Trimming shortened V by 4 bases and J by 7 bases, and 10 bases separated the two germline ends. CDR3 loop: CASSTRDLGELFF. The CDR3 DNA follows: TGTGCCAGTAGTACCCGGGACCTCGGGGAGCTGTTTTTT.

To note about this clonotype: This clone may be a read error of a much larger clone one base away. This rearrangement joins TRBV6-2 or TRBV6-3 to TRBJ1-2; D remains unclear. Germline-derived CDR1 and CDR2 are MNHEY and SVGEGT. The CDR3 length is 14 residues. The CDR3 DNA follows: TGTGCCAGCAGTTTTGTCGCGGGGAACTGTGGCTACACCTTC. Its protein product is CASSFVAGNCGYTF.

This clonotype was detected ten times or more. The CDR3 here is CAIRSGARGNEQFF. The CDR3 DNA is TGTGCCATCAGAAGCGGGGCCCGGGGAAATGAGCAGTTCTTC. V usage is TRBV10-3 and J usage is TRBJ2-1; 7 bases match TRBD2. The J segment lost 7 bases and the V segment lost 6 bases, leaving 9 bases of the junction unmatched. CDR1 and CDR2 (germline): ENHRY, SYGVKD. The CDR3 is 14 residues long.

The chain carries TRBV5-1 and TRBJ2-5, with D possibly matching TRBD1 (6 bases). V lost 3 bases, J lost 2 bases, and 14 bases lay in between. Germline CDR1 is SGHRS and CDR2 is YFSETQ. CDR3 length equals 15 residues. CDR3 DNA: TGCGCCAGCAGCTCGCCTGAGACAGGACAAGAGACCCAGTACTTC. Amino acid sequence: CASSSPETGQETQYF.

The chain has TRBV5-1 and TRBJ1-2; no clear D gene. The length of the CDR3 is 14 residues. Trimming cost V 4 bases and J 3 bases, with 13 bases left between them. The germline V gene encodes CDR1 SGHRS and CDR2 YFSETQ. The CDR3 region is CASSLLGLDYGYTF. As DNA, the CDR3 is TGCGCCAGCAGCCTGCTTGGGTTGGACTATGGCTACACCTTC.

The chain has TRBV5-8 and TRBJ1-6; no clear D gene. This CDR3 is built from 16 residues. The V gene's germline CDR1 is SGHTS and CDR2 YDEGEE. V was pared by 1 base and J by 6 bases, with 14 bases between. CDR3 protein: CASSLYRQAANSPLHF. CDR3 in DNA: TGTGCCAGCAGCTTGTATCGCCAGGCCGCTAATTCACCCCTCCACTTT. The entire variable domain, with the rest obtained from reference TRBV5-8 and TRBJ1-6, is as follows: EAGVTQSPTHLIKTRGQQATLRCSPISGHTSVYWYQQALGLGLQFLLWYDEGEERNRGNFPPRFSGRQFPNYSSELNVNALELEDSALYLCASSLYRQAANSPLHFGNGTRLTVT.

The rearrangement uses TRBV12-3 or TRBV12-4 and TRBJ2-7, with 10 bases identical to TRBD2. The CDR3 sequence is 17 residues long. The ends lost 7 bases at V and 0 bases at J; junction bases unmatched: 12. The CDR3, as DNA: TGTGCCAGCAATATAGGGGGACTAGCGAGGAGCTCCTACGAGCAGTACTTC. This sequence encodes CASNIGGLARSSYEQYF.

This clonotype was observed once. One base away lies a much larger clone, so this may be a sequencing read error. The chain links TRBV29-1 to TRBJ1-3; D is unclear. The CDR3 has 15 residues. The germline V gene encodes CDR1 SQVTM and CDR2 ANQGSEA. The CDR3 sequence is CSIEDLGTSGNTIYF. DNA of the CDR3: TGCAGCATTGAAGATCTGGGCACCTCTGGAAACACCATATATTTT. Based on the CDR3 plus reference TRBV29-1 and TRBJ1-3, the full variable domain is SAVISQKPSRDICQRGTSLTIQCQVDSQVTMMFWYRQQPGQSLTLIATANQGSEATYESGFVIDKFPISRPNLTFSTLTVSNMSPEDSSIYLCSIEDLGTSGNTIYFGEGSWLTVV.

The chain joins TRBV5-1 to TRBJ2-1, with D possibly TRBD2 on 5 matching bases. V was trimmed by 1 base and J by 12 bases, leaving 11 bases between them. The germline CDR1 and CDR2 sequences are SGHRS and YFSETQ. This CDR3 has 12 amino acids. The CDR3 loop is CASSLTSKGQFF. The CDR3 DNA follows: TGCGCCAGCAGCTTGACTAGTAAGGGGCAGTTCTTC.

This clonotype was seen ten or more times. The V and J genes are TRBV2 and TRBJ2-5, with D maybe TRBD2 (6 bases). V was pared by 7 bases and J by 2 bases, with 8 bases between. Germline V lookup: CDR1 SNHLY, CDR2 FYNNEI. This CDR3 spans 12 amino acids. CDR3 residues: CASTRGQETQYF. The CDR3 DNA sequence: TGTGCCAGCACCCGGGGGCAAGAGACCCAGTACTTC.

This chain connects TRBV10-3 to TRBJ1-5; tentative D call: TRBD1 (5 bases). Germline V gives CDR1 ENHRY, CDR2 SYGVKD. The ends were cut back, 0 bases at V and 9 bases at J, with 15 bases in the middle. This CDR3 region has 15 residues. Written as DNA, the CDR3 is TGTGCCATCAGTGAGTCTCTCACGCCGGGGGGGCCCCAGCATTTT. Its translation is CAISESLTPGGPQHF.

This clonotype appeared many times. The rearrangement uses TRBV5-5 and TRBJ2-5, with 7 bases fitting TRBD2. The germline CDR1 and CDR2 sequences are SGHKS and YYEKEE (reference sequence). V gave up 3 bases and J gave up 2 bases; unmatched junction bases: 7. The CDR3 has 15 amino acids. CDR3 residues: CASSSNGRRQETQYF. The CDR3, as DNA: TGTGCCAGCAGCTCGAACGGGAGGCGACAAGAGACCCAGTACTTC.

A remark on this clonotype: The junction shows a germline mismatch at one end, possibly a read error. This chain joins TRBV6-5 and TRBJ1-3; no clear D. Germline V gene sequence: CDR1 MNHEY, CDR2 SVGAGI. This CDR3 contains 15 residues. The CDR3 here is CASSYAESSGDTIYF. Written as DNA, the CDR3 is TGTGCCAGCAGTTACGCGGAGAGCTCTGGAGACACCATATATTTT.

The J gene is TRBJ1-4, the V gene TRBV4-1; D unresolved. Deletions cut 1 base from V and 2 bases from J, with 14 bases between. Germline values: CDR1 MGHRA, CDR2 YSYEKL. CDR3 length: 17 residues. The CDR3 loop is CASSQVDMGFTNEKLFF. In nucleotides, the CDR3 is TGCGCCAGCAGCCAAGTAGATATGGGCTTTACTAATGAAAAACTGTTTTTT.